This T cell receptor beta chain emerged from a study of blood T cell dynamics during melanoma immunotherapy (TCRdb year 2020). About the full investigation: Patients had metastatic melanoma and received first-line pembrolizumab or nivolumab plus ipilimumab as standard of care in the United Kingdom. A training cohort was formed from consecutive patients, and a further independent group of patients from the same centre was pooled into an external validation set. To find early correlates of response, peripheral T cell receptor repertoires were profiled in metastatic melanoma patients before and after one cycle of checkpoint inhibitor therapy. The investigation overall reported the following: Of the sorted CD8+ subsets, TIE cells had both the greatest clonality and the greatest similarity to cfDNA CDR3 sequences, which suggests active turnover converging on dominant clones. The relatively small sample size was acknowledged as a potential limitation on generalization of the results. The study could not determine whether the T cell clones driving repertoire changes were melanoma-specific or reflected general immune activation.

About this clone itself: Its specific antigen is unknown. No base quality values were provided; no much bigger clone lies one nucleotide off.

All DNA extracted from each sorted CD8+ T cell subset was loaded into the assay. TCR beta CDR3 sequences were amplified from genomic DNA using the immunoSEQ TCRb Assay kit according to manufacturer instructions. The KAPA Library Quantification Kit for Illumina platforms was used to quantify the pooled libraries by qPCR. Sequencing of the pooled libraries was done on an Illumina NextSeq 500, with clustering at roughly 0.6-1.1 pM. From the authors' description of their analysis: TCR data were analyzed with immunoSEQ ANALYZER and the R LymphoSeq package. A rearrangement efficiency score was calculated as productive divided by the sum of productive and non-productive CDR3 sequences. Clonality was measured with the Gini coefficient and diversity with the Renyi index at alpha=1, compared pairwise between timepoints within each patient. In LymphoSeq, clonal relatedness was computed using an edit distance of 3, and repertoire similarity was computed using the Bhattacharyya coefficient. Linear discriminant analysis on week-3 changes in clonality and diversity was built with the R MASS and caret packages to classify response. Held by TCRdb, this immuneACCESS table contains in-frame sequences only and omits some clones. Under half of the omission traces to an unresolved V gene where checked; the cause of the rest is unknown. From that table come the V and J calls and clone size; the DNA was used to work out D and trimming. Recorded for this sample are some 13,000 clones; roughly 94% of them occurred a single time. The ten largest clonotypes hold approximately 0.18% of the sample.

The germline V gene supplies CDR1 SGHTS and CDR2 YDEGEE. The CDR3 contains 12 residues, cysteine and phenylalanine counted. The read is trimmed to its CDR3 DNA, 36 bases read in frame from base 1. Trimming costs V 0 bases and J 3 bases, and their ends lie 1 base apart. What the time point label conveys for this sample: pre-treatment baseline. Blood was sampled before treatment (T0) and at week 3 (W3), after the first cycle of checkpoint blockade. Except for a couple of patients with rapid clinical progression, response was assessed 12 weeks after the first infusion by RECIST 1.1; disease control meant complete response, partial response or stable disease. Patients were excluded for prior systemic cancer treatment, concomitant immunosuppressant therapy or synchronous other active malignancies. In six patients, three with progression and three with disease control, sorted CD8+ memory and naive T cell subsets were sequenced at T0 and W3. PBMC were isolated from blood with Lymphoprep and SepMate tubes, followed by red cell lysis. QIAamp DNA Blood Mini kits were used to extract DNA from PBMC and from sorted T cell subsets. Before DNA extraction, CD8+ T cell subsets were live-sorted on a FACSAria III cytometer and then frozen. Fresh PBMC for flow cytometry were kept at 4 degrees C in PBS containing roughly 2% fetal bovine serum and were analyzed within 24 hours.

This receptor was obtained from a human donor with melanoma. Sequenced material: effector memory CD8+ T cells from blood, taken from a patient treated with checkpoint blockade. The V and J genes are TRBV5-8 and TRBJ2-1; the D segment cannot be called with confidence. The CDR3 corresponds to CASSLDYNEQFF. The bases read TGTGCCAGCAGCTTGGACTACAATGAGCAGTTCTTC.